A few counts support the clone carrying this T cell receptor (beta chain). Its antigen is not known. This entry comes from a study of cytomegalovirus exposure and HLA in healthy donors. Looking at the study overall: Prior work identified roughly 120 million unique TCR beta sequences in about 179 million T cells. Findings of the study overall: Later examination showed HLA-associated TCR beta chains had greater clonal expansion than equally common others. The Asian-associated ancestry cluster reportedly had fewer N-insertions than the approximately 690-donor mean in a later analysis. In vitro data verified a few CMV-associated chains as specific for CMV antigens.

Use of 60 Vbeta and 13 Jbeta primers characterized the PCR. Libraries were prepared by immunoSEQ multiplex PCR; TCRdb keeps only in-frame clonotypes and omits some of them. The data contain some 110,000 clones, 50% to 70% of them singletons. The specimen sequenced was PBMCs. The receptor comes from a middle-aged woman in good health and CMV-seropositive.

For the CDR3, the DNA is TGTGCCAGCAGCGAGAGACCGGGACAGGGAAGCGAGCAGTTCTTC. Protein product: CASSERPGQGSEQFF. The V and J genes are TRBV9 and TRBJ2-1; the match to TRBD1 covers 9 bases. The CDR3 runs 15 residues. The V gene end was trimmed by 3 bases and the J gene end by 10 bases; junction bases not matched to a gene: 11. Looked up from germline, CDR1 is SGDLS and CDR2 is YYNGEE.